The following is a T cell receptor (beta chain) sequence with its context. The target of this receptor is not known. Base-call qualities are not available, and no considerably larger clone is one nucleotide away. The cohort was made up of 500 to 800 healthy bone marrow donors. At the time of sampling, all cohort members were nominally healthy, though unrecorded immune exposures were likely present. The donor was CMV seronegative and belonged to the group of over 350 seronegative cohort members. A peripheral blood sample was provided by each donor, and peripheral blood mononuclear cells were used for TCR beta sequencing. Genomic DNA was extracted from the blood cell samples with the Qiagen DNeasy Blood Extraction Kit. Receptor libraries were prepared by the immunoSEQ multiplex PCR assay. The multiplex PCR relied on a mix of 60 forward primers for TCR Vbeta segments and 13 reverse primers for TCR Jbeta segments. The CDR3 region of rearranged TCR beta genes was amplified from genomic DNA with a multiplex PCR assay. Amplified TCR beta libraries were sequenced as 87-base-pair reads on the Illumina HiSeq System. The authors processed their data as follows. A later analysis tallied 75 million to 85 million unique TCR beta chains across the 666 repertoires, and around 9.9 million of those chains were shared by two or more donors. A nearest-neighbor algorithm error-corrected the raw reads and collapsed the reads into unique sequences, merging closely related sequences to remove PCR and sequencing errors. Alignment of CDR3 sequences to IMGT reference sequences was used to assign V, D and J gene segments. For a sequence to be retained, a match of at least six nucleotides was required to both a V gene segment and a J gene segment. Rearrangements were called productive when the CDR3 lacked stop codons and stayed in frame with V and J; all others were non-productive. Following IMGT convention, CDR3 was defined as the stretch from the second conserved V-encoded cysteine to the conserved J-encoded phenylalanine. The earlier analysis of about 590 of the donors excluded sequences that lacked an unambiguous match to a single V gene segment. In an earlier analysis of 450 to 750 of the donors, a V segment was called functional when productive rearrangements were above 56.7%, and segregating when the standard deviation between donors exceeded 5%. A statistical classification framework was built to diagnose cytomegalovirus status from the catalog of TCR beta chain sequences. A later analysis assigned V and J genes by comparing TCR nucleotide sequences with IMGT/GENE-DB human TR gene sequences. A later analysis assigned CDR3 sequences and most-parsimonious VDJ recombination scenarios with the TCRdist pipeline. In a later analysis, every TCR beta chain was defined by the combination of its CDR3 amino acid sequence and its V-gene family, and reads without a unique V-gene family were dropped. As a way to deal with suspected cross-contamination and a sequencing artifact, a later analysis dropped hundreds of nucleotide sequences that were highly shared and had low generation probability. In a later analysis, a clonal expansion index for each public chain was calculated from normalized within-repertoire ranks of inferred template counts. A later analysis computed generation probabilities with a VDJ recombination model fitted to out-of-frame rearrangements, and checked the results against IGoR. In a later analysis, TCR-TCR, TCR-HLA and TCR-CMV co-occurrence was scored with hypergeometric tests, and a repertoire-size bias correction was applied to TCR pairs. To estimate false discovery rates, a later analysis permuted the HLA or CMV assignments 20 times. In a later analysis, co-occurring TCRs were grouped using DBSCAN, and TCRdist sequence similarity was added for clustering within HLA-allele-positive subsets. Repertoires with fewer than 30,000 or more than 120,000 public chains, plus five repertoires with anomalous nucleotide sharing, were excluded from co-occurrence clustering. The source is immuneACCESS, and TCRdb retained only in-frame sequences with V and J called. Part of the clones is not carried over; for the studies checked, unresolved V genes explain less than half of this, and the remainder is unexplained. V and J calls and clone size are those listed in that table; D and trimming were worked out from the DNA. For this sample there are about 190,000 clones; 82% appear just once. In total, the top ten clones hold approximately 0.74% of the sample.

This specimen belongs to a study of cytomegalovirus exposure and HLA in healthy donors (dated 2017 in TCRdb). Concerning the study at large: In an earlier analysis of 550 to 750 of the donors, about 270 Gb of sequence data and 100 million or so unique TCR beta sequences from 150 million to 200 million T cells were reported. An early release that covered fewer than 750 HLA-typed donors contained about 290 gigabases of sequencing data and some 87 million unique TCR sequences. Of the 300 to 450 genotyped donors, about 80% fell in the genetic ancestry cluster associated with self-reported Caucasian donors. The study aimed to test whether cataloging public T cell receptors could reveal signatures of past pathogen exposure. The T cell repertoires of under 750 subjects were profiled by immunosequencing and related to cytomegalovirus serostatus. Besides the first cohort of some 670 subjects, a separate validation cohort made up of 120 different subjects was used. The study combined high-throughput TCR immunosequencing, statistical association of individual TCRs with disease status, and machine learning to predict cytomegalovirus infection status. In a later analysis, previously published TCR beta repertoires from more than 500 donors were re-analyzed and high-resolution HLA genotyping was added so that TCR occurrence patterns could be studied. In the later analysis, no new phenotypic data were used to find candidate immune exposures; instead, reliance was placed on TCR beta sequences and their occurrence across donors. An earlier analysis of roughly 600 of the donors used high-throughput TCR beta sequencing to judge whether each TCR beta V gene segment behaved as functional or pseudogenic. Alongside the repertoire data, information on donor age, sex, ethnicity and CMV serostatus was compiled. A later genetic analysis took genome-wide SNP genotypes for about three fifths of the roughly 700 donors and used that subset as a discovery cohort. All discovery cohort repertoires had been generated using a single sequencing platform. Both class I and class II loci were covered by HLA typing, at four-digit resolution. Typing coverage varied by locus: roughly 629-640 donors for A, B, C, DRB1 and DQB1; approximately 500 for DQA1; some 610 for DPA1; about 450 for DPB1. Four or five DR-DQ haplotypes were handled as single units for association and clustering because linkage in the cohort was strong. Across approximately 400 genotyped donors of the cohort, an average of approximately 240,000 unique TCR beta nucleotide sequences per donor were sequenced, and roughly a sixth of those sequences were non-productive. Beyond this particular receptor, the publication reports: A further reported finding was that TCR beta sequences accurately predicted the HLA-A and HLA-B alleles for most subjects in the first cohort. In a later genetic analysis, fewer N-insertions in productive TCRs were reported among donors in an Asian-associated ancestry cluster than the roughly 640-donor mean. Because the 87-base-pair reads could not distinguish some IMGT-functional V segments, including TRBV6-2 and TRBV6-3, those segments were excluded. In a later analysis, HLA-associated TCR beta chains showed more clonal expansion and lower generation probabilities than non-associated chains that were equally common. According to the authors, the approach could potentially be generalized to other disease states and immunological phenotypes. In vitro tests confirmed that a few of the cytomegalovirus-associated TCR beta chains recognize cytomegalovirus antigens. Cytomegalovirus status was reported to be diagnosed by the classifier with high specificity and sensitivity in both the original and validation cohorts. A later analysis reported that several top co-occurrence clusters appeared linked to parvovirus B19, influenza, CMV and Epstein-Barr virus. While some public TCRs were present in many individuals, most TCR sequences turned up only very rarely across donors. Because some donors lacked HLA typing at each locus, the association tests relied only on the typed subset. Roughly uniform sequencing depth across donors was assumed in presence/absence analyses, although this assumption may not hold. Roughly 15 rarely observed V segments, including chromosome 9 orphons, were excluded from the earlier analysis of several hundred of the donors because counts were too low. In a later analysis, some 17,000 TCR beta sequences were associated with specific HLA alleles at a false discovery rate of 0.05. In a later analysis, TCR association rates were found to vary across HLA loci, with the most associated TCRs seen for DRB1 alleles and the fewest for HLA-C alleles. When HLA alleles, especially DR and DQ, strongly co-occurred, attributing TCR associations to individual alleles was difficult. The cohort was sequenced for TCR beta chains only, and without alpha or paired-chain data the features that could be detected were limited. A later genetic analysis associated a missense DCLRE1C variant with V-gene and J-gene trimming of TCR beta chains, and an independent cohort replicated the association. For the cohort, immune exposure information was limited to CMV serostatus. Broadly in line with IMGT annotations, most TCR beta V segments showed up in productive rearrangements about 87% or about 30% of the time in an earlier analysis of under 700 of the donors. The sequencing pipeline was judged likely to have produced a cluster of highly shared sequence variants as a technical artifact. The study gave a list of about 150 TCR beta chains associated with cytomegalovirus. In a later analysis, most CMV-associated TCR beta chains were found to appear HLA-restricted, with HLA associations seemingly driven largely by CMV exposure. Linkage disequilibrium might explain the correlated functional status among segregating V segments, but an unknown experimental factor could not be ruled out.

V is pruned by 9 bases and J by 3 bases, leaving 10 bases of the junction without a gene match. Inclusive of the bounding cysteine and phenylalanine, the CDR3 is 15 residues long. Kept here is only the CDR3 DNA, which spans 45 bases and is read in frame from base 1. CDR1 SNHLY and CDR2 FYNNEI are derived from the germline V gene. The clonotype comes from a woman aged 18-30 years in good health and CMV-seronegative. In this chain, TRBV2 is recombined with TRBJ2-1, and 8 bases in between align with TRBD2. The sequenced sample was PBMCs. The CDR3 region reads CARRVREGRYNEQFF. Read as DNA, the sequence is TGTGCCAGAAGAGTTCGGGAGGGCCGCTACAATGAGCAGTTCTTC.